Below, 28 T cell receptor beta chains from the same sample are listed, as sequenced in a study of Ad26.COV2.S vaccination and SARS-CoV-2 variants. Profiled with immunoSEQ multiplex PCR; TCRdb holds only in-frame clones, not every one. This table has about 410,000 clones, about nine tenths appearing once. Treatment: roughly 19 received Ad26.COV2.S at low or high dose, single or two shots; about 5 received placebo; per-sample allocation not given. The samples were gathered on day 63 after the first injection of vaccine or placebo. Sequenced here: peripheral blood, sampled in a trial of Ad26.COV2.S vaccine versus placebo. The receptor source for this set is a person between 18 and 65 years old who received the Ad26.COV2.S COVID-19 vaccine or a placebo.

V usage is TRBV2 and J usage is TRBJ1-5, with D maybe TRBD1 (5 bases). The germline V gene encodes CDR1 SNHLY and CDR2 FYNNEI. This CDR3 is built from 17 residues. Trimming removed 2 bases at V and 2 bases at J, with 16 bases between. CDR3 region: CASSELGGVYGNQPQHF. In DNA, the CDR3 is TGTGCCAGCAGTGAATTGGGGGGGGTCTACGGCAATCAGCCCCAGCATTTT.

The J gene is TRBJ2-2, the V gene TRBV7-2; possibly TRBD1 or TRBD2 for D (6 bases each). CDR1 and CDR2 (germline): SGHTA, FQGNSA. The V gene lost 1 base and the J gene lost 7 bases, with 10 bases spanning the gap. The CDR3 length is 14 residues. The CDR3 reads CASSLVGGFGELFF. The DNA for the CDR3 is TGTGCCAGCAGCTTAGTGGGGGGCTTCGGGGAGCTGTTTTTT. The full variable domain, completed using reference TRBV7-2 and TRBJ2-2, is GAGVSQSPSNKVTEKGKDVELRCDPISGHTALYWYRQSLGQGLEFLIYFQGNSAPDKSGLPSDRFSAERTGGSVSTLTIQRTQQEDSAVYLCASSLVGGFGELFFGEGSRLTVL.

The V and J genes are TRBV7-2 and TRBJ1-5; weak D call: TRBD1 (5 bases). The V gene lost 2 bases and the J gene lost 4 bases, with 9 bases spanning the gap. The germline V gene encodes CDR1 SGHTA and CDR2 FQGNSA. There are 14 residues in the CDR3. The CDR3 nucleotides read TGTGCCAGCAGCTTACGGTCAGGGAATCAGCCCCAGCATTTT. Encoded protein: CASSLRSGNQPQHF. The complete variable domain, with remaining parts taken from reference TRBV7-2 and TRBJ1-5, reads GAGVSQSPSNKVTEKGKDVELRCDPISGHTALYWYRQSLGQGLEFLIYFQGNSAPDKSGLPSDRFSAERTGGSVSTLTIQRTQQEDSAVYLCASSLRSGNQPQHFGDGTRLSIL.

Points on this clone: Other DNA sequences in the sample encode the same CDR3. The chain links TRBV19 to TRBJ1-1, with a tentative D call TRBD1 (5 bases). V was pared by 5 bases and J by 0 bases, with 10 bases between. This CDR3 is built from 14 residues. Germline-derived CDR1 and CDR2 are LNHDA and SQIVND (reference sequence). CDR3 nucleotide sequence: TGTGCCAGTAGTTGGGGGGGAATGAACACTGAAGCTTTCTTT. It yields the protein CASSWGGMNTEAFF.

This chain uses TRBV4-3 with TRBJ1-4; D unclear. The CDR3 length is 18 residues. Trimming took 1 base from V and 1 from J, leaving 16 bases between them. Looked up from germline, CDR1 is LGHNA and CDR2 is YSLEER. The DNA for the CDR3 is TGCGCCAGCAGCCAAGTCTTATCGGGTATGGAAACTAATGAAAAACTGTTTTTT. Protein: CASSQVLSGMETNEKLFF.

V is TRBV20-1 and J is TRBJ2-5; D remains ambiguous. V lost 7 bases to trimming and J lost 3 bases, with 9 bases between them. The CDR3 runs to 11 residues. Per the germline V gene, CDR1 is DFQATT and CDR2 is SNEGSKA (reference sequence). CDR3 in amino acids: CSGLGEETQYF. CDR3 sequence (DNA): TGCAGTGGGCTGGGCGAAGAGACCCAGTACTTC.

The chain links TRBV19 to TRBJ1-6; 8 bases are shared with TRBD1. The CDR3 sequence is 13 residues long. Per germline, CDR1 LNHDA and CDR2 SQIVND (reference sequence). The junction had 1 base not matched to a gene; V was cut back by 4 bases and J by 8 bases. The CDR3 sequence is CASSKTGDSPLHF. CDR3 bases: TGTGCCAGTAGTAAGACAGGGGATTCACCCCTCCACTTT.

Concerning this clone itself: Its ends do not fully match the called genes, so a read error is possible. The chain has TRBV2 and TRBJ2-7; D is possibly TRBD1 (6 bases). The CDR3 totals 14 residues. Germline V gene data show CDR1 as SNHLY and CDR2 as FYNNEI. The CDR3 sequence is CASSKATGPIKQYF. In DNA, the CDR3 is TGTGCCAGCAGTAAAGCGACAGGCCCGATCAAGCAGTACTTC.

This chain joins TRBV30 and TRBJ1-1; D not resolved. Germline CDR1 reads GTSNPN; CDR2 reads SVGIG (reference sequence). The CDR3 loop spans 13 amino acids. V shed 3 bases and J shed 1 base, with 9 bases lying between them. The CDR3 nucleotides are TGTGCCTGGAGGGGCACAAGGAACACTGAAGCTTTCTTT. Translating it yields CAWRGTRNTEAFF. The full variable domain, rest sourced from reference TRBV30 and TRBJ1-1, is SQTIHQWPATLVQPVGSPLSLECTVEGTSNPNLYWYRQAAGRGLQLLFYSVGIGQISSEVPQNLSASRPQDRQFILSSKKLLLSDSGFYLCAWRGTRNTEAFFGQGTRLTVV.

This chain links TRBV6-2 or TRBV6-3 with TRBJ2-6, with no clear D. CDR3 length: 14 amino acids. V was clipped by 3 bases and J by 0 bases, with 3 bases between them. Germline-derived CDR1 and CDR2 are MNHEY and SVGEGT. The CDR3, as DNA: TGTGCCAGCAGTTATGGCTCTGGGGCCAACGTCCTGACTTTC. Protein product: CASSYGSGANVLTF.

This sequence joins TRBV19 and TRBJ1-2; no clear D. The ends were cut back, 3 bases at V and 6 bases at J, with 17 bases in the middle. This CDR3 is 15 amino acids long. The germline V gene has CDR1 LNHDA and CDR2 SQIVND (reference sequence). The CDR3 DNA is TGTGCCAGTAGTATGACCGCTCCCACTGGGGATGGCTACACCTTC. This gives the protein CASSMTAPTGDGYTF.

This chain joins TRBV11-2 and TRBJ1-4; no clear D. Per the germline V gene, CDR1 is SGHAT and CDR2 is FQNNGV. This CDR3 has 15 amino acids. Trimming removed 0 bases at V and 5 bases at J, with 10 bases between. Here the CDR3 DNA reads TGTGCCAGCAGCTTAGATCTTTGGGCAAATGAAAAACTGTTTTTT. Translating gives CASSLDLWANEKLFF.

This clone was seen a single time. The identical CDR3 is also encoded by other nucleotide sequences in the sample. This chain uses TRBV6-5 with TRBJ1-1; D gene uncertain. V was clipped by 4 bases and J by 5 bases, with 5 bases between them. This CDR3 spans 11 amino acids. CDR1 and CDR2 from the germline V gene are MNHEY and SVGAGI. DNA of the CDR3: TGTGCCAGCAGTTCCCGGACTGAAGCTTTCTTT. Protein: CASSSRTEAFF.

The V call is TRBV5-6, the J call TRBJ2-3, with D tentatively TRBD2 (5 bases). The CDR3 covers 14 residues. V was shortened by 1 base and J by 2 bases, with 8 bases between the two germline ends. Germline V gene sequence: CDR1 SGHDT, CDR2 YYEEEE. The DNA of the CDR3 is TGTGCCAGCAGCTTGAGAGGGTACACAGATACGCAGTATTTT. This sequence encodes CASSLRGYTDTQYF.

The CDR3 DNA reads as TGTGCCAGCAGCTTACGCCCAGGAACCGGGAAGACCCAGTACTTC. The encoded protein is CASSLRPGTGKTQYF. The chain employs TRBV7-6 and TRBJ2-5; a possible D gene is TRBD2 (5 bases). V gave up 2 bases and J gave up 6 bases, with 16 bases separating them. This CDR3 region has 15 residues. Germline V gives CDR1 SGHVS, CDR2 FNYEAQ.

V and J are TRBV27 and TRBJ2-7, with a possible D match to TRBD2 (5 bases). The ends were cut back, 4 bases at V and 0 bases at J, with 13 bases in the middle. CDR3 size: 15 residues. Germline V CDR1 and CDR2: MNHEY, SMNVEV (reference sequence). The CDR3 protein is CASSSHTGTSYEQYF. The CDR3 bases are TGTGCCAGCAGTTCCCATACGGGAACCTCCTACGAGCAGTACTTC.

The chain uses TRBV6-5 and TRBJ1-2, with D possibly matching TRBD1 (6 bases). The CDR3 is made up of 13 amino acids. V lost 6 bases, J lost 7 bases, and 15 bases lay in between. Germline-derived CDR1 and CDR2 are MNHEY and SVGAGI. For the CDR3, the DNA is TGTGCCAGCAGGTCACAGGGTGTCTTTGGCTACACCTTC. Translation: CASRSQGVFGYTF.

This rearrangement joins TRBV14 to TRBJ2-7, with D tentatively TRBD2 (5 bases). This CDR3 comprises 15 residues. In germline, CDR1 is SGHDN, CDR2 FVKESK. With 2 bases removed from V and 3 bases from J, the gap between germline ends came to 14 bases. The CDR3 reads CASSQLREGIYEQYF. CDR3 DNA: TGTGCCAGCAGCCAACTTCGTGAGGGTATCTACGAGCAGTACTTC.

V usage is TRBV14 and J usage is TRBJ1-2; a weak D match, TRBD1 (5 bases). V lost 0 bases, J lost 4 bases, and 15 bases lay in between. Germline CDR1 is SGHDN and CDR2 is FVKESK. This CDR3 is built from 16 residues. The CDR3 region has the DNA TGTGCCAGCAGCCAAGATCGGATAGGGGCCTCCTATGGCTACACCTTC. Its protein is CASSQDRIGASYGYTF.

The chain employs TRBV4-3 and TRBJ1-6; D is perhaps TRBD1 (5 bases). The CDR3 is 17 amino acids. The germline V gene encodes CDR1 LGHNA and CDR2 YSLEER. The germline V and J ends were trimmed by 0 bases and 9 bases, with 18 bases remaining between them. The CDR3 nucleotides are TGCGCCAGCAGCCAAGATCGGGGCGGAGGGTTGTTTTCACCCCTCCACTTT. Amino acid sequence: CASSQDRGGGLFSPLHF.

This clone was detected once. The rearrangement uses TRBV9 and TRBJ2-5; TRBD2 agrees at 7 bases. Looked up from germline, CDR1 is SGDLS and CDR2 is YYNGEE. Trimming at V came to 4 bases and at J to 1 base, leaving 13 bases not matched to a gene. CDR3 length: 17 amino acids. DNA for the CDR3: TGTGCCAGCAGCCTTGGTAGAGTGGGGGGGACCCAAGAGACCCAGTACTTC. This codes for CASSLGRVGGTQETQYF.

The chain recombines TRBV7-9 with TRBJ1-3; D gene uncertain. This CDR3 is built from 15 residues. V was clipped by 5 bases and J by 3 bases, with 14 bases between them. Germline V gives CDR1 SEHNR, CDR2 FQNEAQ (reference sequence). The CDR3 DNA reads as TGTGCCAGCAGCATCCAGGAGCGACGTGGAAACACCATATATTTT. Translating it yields CASSIQERRGNTIYF. The full variable domain, completed using reference TRBV7-9 and TRBJ1-3, is DTGVSQNPRHKITKRGQNVTFRCDPISEHNRLYWYRQTLGQGPEFLTYFQNEAQLEKSRLLSDRFSAERPKGSFSTLEIQRTEQGDSAMYLCASSIQERRGNTIYFGEGSWLTVV.

The chain links TRBV6-2 or TRBV6-3 to TRBJ1-2; a weak D match, TRBD1 (5 bases). In germline, CDR1 is MNHEY, CDR2 SVGEGT. The CDR3 contains 14 residues. V was cut by 2 bases and J by 8 bases, with 15 bases left in between. CDR3 sequence reads: CASSYSDRTLGYTF. CDR3 in DNA: TGTGCCAGCAGTTACAGCGACCGGACACTCGGCTACACCTTC.

This clone was detected only a few times. This chain joins TRBV28 and TRBJ2-7; either TRBD1 or TRBD2 may supply D (5 bases each). This CDR3 spans 13 amino acids. V dropped 8 bases and J dropped 3 bases, with 14 bases sitting between them. Germline V gene lookup returns CDR1 MDHEN and CDR2 SYDVKM. CDR3 protein: CASHRGRIYEQYF. Here the CDR3 DNA reads TGTGCCAGCCACCGGGGACGGATCTACGAGCAGTACTTC.

The table lists this clone with a count of one. The rearrangement uses TRBV10-2 and TRBJ1-1, with D uncertain. There are 13 residues in the CDR3. The ends were cut back, 5 bases at V and 8 bases at J, with 15 bases in the middle. Germline CDR1 is WSHSY and CDR2 is SAAADI. The CDR3 loop reads CASSFRRGYEAFF. The CDR3 nucleotides read TGCGCCAGCAGTTTTCGACGTGGTTACGAAGCTTTCTTT.

This chain uses TRBV29-1 with TRBJ2-2, with a possible D match to TRBD1 (6 bases). V dropped 6 bases and J dropped 0 bases, with 14 bases sitting between them. The V gene's germline CDR1 is SQVTM and CDR2 ANQGSEA. The CDR3 is made up of 15 amino acids. CDR3 residues: CSVRDRPPNTGELFF. The CDR3 DNA reads TGCAGCGTCCGCGACAGGCCTCCGAACACCGGGGAGCTGTTTTTT.

The chain employs TRBV2 and TRBJ2-7; possible D gene TRBD1, 6 bases. Germline V lookup: CDR1 SNHLY, CDR2 FYNNEI. Between the trimmed V and J ends, which lost 6 bases and 3 bases, there was a span of 18 bases. The CDR3 contains 15 residues. The DNA for the CDR3 is TGTGCCAGCAGAGCCGGGACAAGCCGTGACTACGAGCAGTACTTC. Its translation is CASRAGTSRDYEQYF.

The chain couples TRBV5-1 to TRBJ2-7, with 10 bases matching TRBD1. J lost 2 bases, V lost 4 bases, and 6 bases had no gene match. CDR3 length equals 15 residues. CDR1 and CDR2 from the germline V gene are SGHRS and YFSETQ. The CDR3 reads CASSQAGTGAYEQYF. Here the CDR3 DNA reads TGCGCCAGCAGCCAGGCCGGGACAGGGGCCTACGAGCAGTACTTC.